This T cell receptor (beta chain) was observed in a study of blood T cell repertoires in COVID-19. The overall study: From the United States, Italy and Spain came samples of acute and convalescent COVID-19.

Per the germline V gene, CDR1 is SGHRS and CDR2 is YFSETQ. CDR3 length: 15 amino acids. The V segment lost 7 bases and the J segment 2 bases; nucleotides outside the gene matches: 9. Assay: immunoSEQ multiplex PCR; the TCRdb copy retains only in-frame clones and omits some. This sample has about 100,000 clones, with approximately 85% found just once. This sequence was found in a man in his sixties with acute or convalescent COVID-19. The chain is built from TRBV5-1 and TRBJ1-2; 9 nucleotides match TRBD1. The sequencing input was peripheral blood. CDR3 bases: TGCGCCAGCGACCCGAGCGGACAGGGGAACTATGGCTACACCTTC. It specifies CASDPSGQGNYGYTF.